A selection of T cell receptor beta chains follows, all from one sample in a study of blood T cells in healthy people across ages. TCRdb independently ran MiXCR on the 5' RACE reads; one entry per CDR3 protein. Of 550,000 to 750,000 distinct CDR3 sequences listed, 20% to 25% are singletons. Specimen: blood. The receptors stem from a man between 65 and 85 years old in good health. CDR3s leave out the opening cysteine and the closing phenylalanine or tryptophan. Fields, in order: V gene, J gene, CDR3 protein.

TRBV5-5	.	ASSLGGRALNEQF
TRBV27	TRBJ1-4	ASSWTRGEKLF
TRBV20-1	TRBJ2-3	SASIGASTDTQY
TRBV7-2	TRBJ2-4	ASSKTSGKSKNIQY
TRBV11-3	TRBJ2-5	ARSLRREENQETQY
TRBV7-3	TRBJ2-3	ASTLGTGVTDTQY
TRBV29-1	TRBJ1-2	SVESRNGYT
TRBV7-9	TRBJ2-5	ASSSRYDRGSQETQY
TRBV6-1	TRBJ2-5	ASGGQVQQETQY
TRBV4-1	TRBJ2-5	ASSPPGRLTLETQY
TRBV6-9	TRBJ2-5	ASSSSPTQETQY
TRBV29-1	TRBJ1-1	SVEQKDRGSYRTEAF
TRBV20-1	TRBJ2-3	GATPKDTQY
TRBV7-9	TRBJ1-4	ASSLGKGASNEKLF
TRBV28	TRBJ2-5	ASRPAGAQETQY
TRBV5-4	TRBJ2-5	ASSPSPSVALLETQY
TRBV28	TRBJ1-1	ASSQILGQYMNTEAF
TRBV6-5	TRBJ1-2	ASSYGQGGSYT
TRBV2	TRBJ2-6	ASSEKASGANVLT
TRBV2	TRBJ2-3	ASSDRTSTDTQY
TRBV28	TRBJ1-2	ASSPQGEGGGYT
TRBV27	TRBJ2-3	ASSSSYFRGLRSTDTQY
TRBV20-1	TRBJ2-6	SAARERFSGANVLT
TRBV25-1	TRBJ1-1	ASSEYFGDKTEAF
TRBV29-1	TRBJ2-7	SADTQGPGVYEQY
TRBV5-1	TRBJ1-2	ASSQGANYGYT
TRBV5-5	TRBJ2-2	ASSLYNTGELF
TRBV19	TRBJ2-6	ASSTGFSGANVLT
TRBV6-5	TRBJ2-2	ASSDQGHTGELF
TRBV9	TRBJ2-1	ASSPITSGAYNEQF
TRBV10-2	TRBJ1-2	ASSDSYGYT
TRBV20-1	.	SARGLANEQY
TRBV7-3	.	ASSQMGSAYEQY
TRBV20-1	TRBJ2-1	SARPRPPSGKNEQF
TRBV20-1	TRBJ1-6	SARQGDYNSPLH
TRBV4-1	.	ASSQYLLAETYNEQF
TRBV20-1	TRBJ2-1	SAKGLDNEQF
TRBV5-1	TRBJ2-7	ASSSAGTSASEQY
TRBV11-2	TRBJ2-5	ASSSSRASSGETQY
TRBV6-5	TRBJ1-6	ASSYSDRGTYNSPLH
TRBV2	TRBJ2-7	ASRMTSGITSYEQY
TRBV29-1	TRBJ1-2	SVEARGGQGAFYGYT
TRBV29-1	TRBJ2-7	SAGQGVHEQY
TRBV6-1	TRBJ1-1	ASSLGQGRPEAF
TRBV5-1	.	ASRAPGTGDGNEQF
TRBV12-3/TRBV12-4	TRBJ1-1	ASSLGPGTAF
TRBV20-1	TRBJ2-3	SASLFSGSADTQY
TRBV20-1	TRBJ1-2	SAREGILLGGYT
TRBV28	TRBJ2-7	ASRLSALSYEQY
TRBV5-1	TRBJ1-4	ASSLGDRPGGEKLF
TRBV20-1	TRBJ2-5	SAYKEKAETQY
TRBV6-5	TRBJ1-1	ASSSLTGDTEAF
TRBV29-1	.	SVEDGQGVTYEQY
TRBV6-2/TRBV6-3	TRBJ2-6	ASRTGAGANVLT
TRBV7-9	TRBJ2-1	ASSSGLAGTNEQF
TRBV7-9	TRBJ2-1	ASSINRENYF
TRBV3-1	.	ASSRTSGIGNEQF